The rows below give T cell receptor beta chains drawn from one sample of a study of T cells in localized non-small cell lung cancer. Measured with immunoSEQ multiplex PCR; TCRdb has only the in-frame clones, and not every one. Seen here are over 30,000 clones, about nine tenths observed once, and the top ten hold about a sixth. The sequenced sample was peripheral blood mononuclear cells, obtained before any cancer treatment. The receptor set was obtained from a man aged 40 to 69 with stage III lung adenocarcinoma. Each CDR3 is given with its conserved first and last residue. A D gene is named only where the DNA matches it firmly. Rows give clone size only sometimes, using once, few, many, or a class for an expanded clone.

d_gene	v_gene	abundance	j_gene	CDR3aa	CDR3nt
-	TRBV5-4	-	TRBJ2-7	CASSAQAGETYEQYF	TGTGCCAGCAGCGCACAGGCCGGAGAAACCTACGAGCAGTACTTC
-	TRBV6-5	-	TRBJ2-2	CASSYTRGNTGELFF	TGTGCCAGCAGTTACACGAGGGGGAACACCGGGGAGCTGTTTTTT
-	TRBV30	-	TRBJ2-1	CAWSPDRGFYNEQFF	TGTGCCTGGAGCCCAGACCGGGGGTTCTACAATGAGCAGTTCTTC
-	TRBV19	-	TRBJ2-2	CATKPGAGFVGELFF	TGTGCCACCAAACCGGGGGCCGGGTTTGTCGGGGAGCTGTTTTTT
-	TRBV7-2	-	TRBJ1-6	CASSLRGSRENSPLHF	TGTGCCAGCAGCTTACGGGGAAGCAGAGAGAATTCACCCCTCCACTTT
TRBD1	TRBV18	-	TRBJ1-5	CASSPLGTGPNQPQHF	TGTGCCAGCTCACCACTGGGGACAGGACCCAATCAGCCCCAGCATTTT
TRBD1	TRBV7-8	-	TRBJ2-5	CASSYPGQGRETQYF	TGTGCCAGCAGCTACCCCGGACAGGGCCGAGAGACCCAGTACTTC
TRBD1	TRBV9	-	TRBJ2-1	CASSVDRANEQFF	TGTGCCAGCAGCGTCGACAGGGCCAATGAGCAGTTCTTC
-	TRBV30	once	TRBJ2-7	CAWSVPRVLYEQYF	TGTGCCTGGAGTGTACCCAGGGTTCTGTACGAGCAGTACTTC
TRBD2	TRBV7-2	-	TRBJ2-1	CASSLLAGGGNEQFF	TGTGCCAGCAGCTTACTAGCGGGGGGCGGGAATGAGCAGTTCTTC
-	TRBV19	once	TRBJ2-2	CASSMLSGVNQNPGELFF	TGTGCCAGTAGTATGTTGTCGGGAGTCAACCAAAACCCCGGGGAGCTGTTTTTT
-	TRBV11-2	few	TRBJ2-1	CASSLLGGANEQFF	TGTGCCAGCAGCTTACTCGGAGGGGCCAATGAGCAGTTCTTC
-	TRBV6-5	-	TRBJ2-2	CASSYSRAPGELFF	TGTGCCAGCAGTTACTCTCGGGCCCCCGGGGAGCTGTTTTTT
-	TRBV6-1	-	TRBJ1-3	CASSEGSSGNTIYF	TGTGCCAGCAGTGAAGGGTCGTCTGGAAACACCATATATTTT
-	TRBV5-1	-	TRBJ2-5	CASSLTKETQYF	TGCGCCAGCAGCTTGACAAAAGAGACCCAGTACTTC
-	TRBV14	-	TRBJ1-4	CASSQDWTGEKLFF	TGTGCCAGCAGCCAAGATTGGACGGGAGAAAAACTGTTTTTT
-	TRBV12-5	few	TRBJ2-3	CASGLGQGGTDTQYF	TGTGCTAGTGGCCTCGGACAGGGAGGGACAGATACGCAGTATTTT
TRBD2	TRBV18	-	TRBJ2-3	CASSPGLAGTDTQYF	TGTGCCAGCTCACCGGGACTAGCGGGTACAGATACGCAGTATTTT
-	TRBV7-9	-	TRBJ2-7	CASSLAGGIYEQYF	TGTGCCAGCAGCTTAGCAGGAGGGATATACGAGCAGTACTTC
-	TRBV14	-	TRBJ2-5	CASSHGGPLETQYF	TGTGCCAGCAGCCATGGGGGCCCGTTGGAGACCCAGTACTTC
-	TRBV12-5	-	TRBJ2-3	CASGRGQNTDTQYF	TGTGCTAGTGGACGAGGACAAAACACAGATACGCAGTATTTT
TRBD2	TRBV27	-	TRBJ2-1	CASSPVGQAGVTYNEQFF	TGTGCCAGCAGTCCTGTAGGGCAAGCGGGGGTAACCTACAATGAGCAGTTCTTC